Presented here are 20 T cell receptor beta chains from one specimen sequenced in a study of blood T cell repertoires in COVID-19. TCRdb keeps only in-frame clones here, not all; method: immunoSEQ multiplex PCR. The profile shows fewer than 300,000 clones, approximately 90% of them singletons. The sample taken for sequencing was peripheral blood. The receptors derive from a man younger than 40 with acute or convalescent COVID-19.

The chain combines TRBV19 with TRBJ1-3, with D hard to call. Germline assignment: CDR1 LNHDA and CDR2 SQIVND (reference sequence). CDR3 length: 15 residues. With 7 bases removed from V and 0 bases from J, the gap between germline ends came to 13 bases. CDR3 in amino acids: CASKTTHYSGNTIYF. CDR3 DNA sequence: TGTGCCAGTAAAACAACACATTACTCTGGAAACACCATATATTTT.

The rearrangement uses TRBV2 and TRBJ2-1; D is ambiguous. The CDR3 length is 13 residues. Germline V CDR1 and CDR2: SNHLY, FYNNEI. Between the trimmed V and J ends, which lost 2 bases and 10 bases, there was a span of 12 bases. Written as DNA, the CDR3 is TGTGCCAGCAGTGAACCATTCCTCAGAGAGCAGTTCTTC. Translation: CASSEPFLREQFF.

This chain connects TRBV12-3 or TRBV12-4 to TRBJ2-3; D uncertain. The V end was cut by 6 bases, the J end by 0 bases, with 7 bases between. The CDR3 spans 13 residues. The chain's CDR3 is CASRKTSTDTQYF. CDR3 coding DNA: TGTGCCAGCAGGAAGACTAGCACAGATACGCAGTATTTT.

V and J are TRBV5-5 and TRBJ1-1, with 9 bases fitting TRBD1. The CDR3 consists of 15 residues. Losses at the gene ends were 3 bases for V and 7 bases for J; bases not matched to a gene: 10. Germline loops: CDR1 SGHKS, CDR2 YYEKEE (reference sequence). CDR3 bases: TGTGCCAGCAGCTGGGACGACAGGGGGTTTGGTGAAGCTTTCTTT. Translating it yields CASSWDDRGFGEAFF.

The rearrangement joins TRBV21-1 to TRBJ2-1; TRBD2 reflects the table's D call only, with no check against the DNA. TRBV21-1 is given as a pseudogene. The CDR3 spans 14 residues. CDR3 coding DNA: TGTGCCAGACTAGCGGGAGCCTCCTACAATGAGCAGTTCTTC. Its protein is CARLAGASYNEQFF.

The chain joins TRBV7-2 to TRBJ1-2; D remains ambiguous. From germline, CDR1 is SGHTA and CDR2 FQGNSA. The CDR3 is 13 amino acids. V lost 6 bases to trimming and J lost 6 bases, with 14 bases between them. In nucleotides, the CDR3 is TGTGCCAGCAGTTATTTAATTGTAGATGGCTACACCTTC. The encoded protein is CASSYLIVDGYTF.

The J gene is TRBJ2-7, the V gene TRBV11-1; 8 bases are a match to TRBD2. The V segment lost 0 bases and the J segment 0 bases; nucleotides outside the gene matches: 4. The CDR3 has 16 residues. CDR1 SGHAT and CDR2 FQDESV come from the germline V gene (reference sequence). CDR3 protein: CASSLARGGSSYEQYF. CDR3 in DNA: TGTGCCAGCAGCTTAGCTCGGGGGGGGAGCTCCTACGAGCAGTACTTC.

The rearrangement links TRBV28 to TRBJ1-1, with TRBD1 matching over 9 bases. CDR1 is MDHEN, CDR2 SYDVKM, per germline. Losses at the gene ends were 6 bases for V and 1 base for J; bases not matched to a gene: 9. This CDR3 contains 16 residues. The CDR3 reads CASRQTGGLTNTEAFF. As DNA, the CDR3 is TGTGCCAGCAGGCAAACAGGGGGCCTAACGAACACTGAAGCTTTCTTT.

This sequence joins TRBV5-1 and TRBJ2-3; D may be TRBD2 (6 bases). The germline V gene encodes CDR1 SGHRS and CDR2 YFSETQ. This CDR3 region has 15 residues. Trimming took off 4 bases at V and 5 bases at J, with 17 bases between the two ends. The CDR3 loop reads CASSNGGLELDTQYF. The CDR3 nucleotides are TGCGCCAGCAGCAATGGAGGGTTAGAGTTAGATACGCAGTATTTT. The whole variable domain, filled in from reference TRBV5-1 and TRBJ2-3, reads KAGVTQTPRYLIKTRGQQVTLSCSPISGHRSVSWYQQTPGQGLQFLFEYFSETQRNKGNFPGRFSGRQFSNSRSEMNVSTLELGDSALYLCASSNGGLELDTQYFGPGTRLTVL.

V usage is TRBV7-8 and J usage is TRBJ1-3, with TRBD1 matching over 7 bases. V was clipped by 5 bases and J by 0 bases; unmatched bases: 7. Germline CDR1 reads SGHVS; CDR2 reads FQNEAQ. This CDR3 comprises 16 residues. The CDR3 DNA sequence: TGTGCCAGCAGCCCCGACAGGGTCAGCTCTGGAAACACCATATATTTT. Its protein is CASSPDRVSSGNTIYF.

The chain has TRBV12-3 or TRBV12-4 and TRBJ2-3; a weak D match, TRBD2 (5 bases). The CDR3 is made up of 11 amino acids. V lost 3 bases, J lost 9 bases, and 7 bases lay in between. The CDR3 DNA reads as TGTGCCAGCAGTTTTCGGGAAACGCAGTATTTT. This translates into CASSFRETQYF.

The rearrangement links TRBV6-4 to TRBJ2-1; 9 bases are a match to TRBD2. V was pared by 6 bases and J by 2 bases, with 2 bases of the junction left unmatched. Germline V gene data show CDR1 as MRHNA and CDR2 as SNTAGT. The CDR3 contains 14 residues. The CDR3 DNA follows: TGTGCCAGCAGGGCGGGGGGGCCCTACAATGAGCAGTTCTTC. It yields the protein CASRAGGPYNEQFF.

This chain links TRBV6-5 with TRBJ1-2; D might be TRBD1 (6 bases). Germline V gives CDR1 MNHEY, CDR2 SVGAGI. CDR3 size: 13 residues. V lost 6 bases, J lost 0 bases, and 8 bases lay in between. This CDR3 is CASSRGPNYGYTF. The CDR3 DNA is TGTGCCAGCAGCAGGGGCCCTAACTATGGCTACACCTTC.

The CDR3 loop is CASSRSGVYGYTF. The CDR3 DNA reads as TGTGCCAGCAGCCGATCAGGGGTCTATGGCTACACCTTC. This chain links TRBV7-9 with TRBJ1-2; the D gene is possibly TRBD1 (6 bases). Germline loops: CDR1 SEHNR, CDR2 FQNEAQ (reference sequence). This CDR3 contains 13 residues. V lost 5 bases to trimming and J lost 4 bases, with 11 bases between them.

J is TRBJ1-4 and V is TRBV14; 7 bases match TRBD1. Germline loops: CDR1 SGHDN, CDR2 FVKESK. V shed 0 bases and J 5 bases; nucleotides not matched to a gene: 9. The CDR3 has 17 amino acids. CDR3 bases: TGTGCCAGCAGCCAAGATCGTAGGGGGCAGGGAAATGAAAAACTGTTTTTT. Residues: CASSQDRRGQGNEKLFF.

In DNA, the CDR3 is TGTGCCAGCAGTTTAAACCGGGACATCGTCCCCGAGCAGTACTTC. Protein product: CASSLNRDIVPEQYF. This rearrangement joins TRBV27 to TRBJ2-7; TRBD1 is a possible D gene (6 bases). Between the trimmed V and J ends, which lost 2 bases and 6 bases, there was a span of 17 bases. Germline values: CDR1 MNHEY, CDR2 SMNVEV (reference sequence). The CDR3 totals 15 residues.

This chain connects TRBV28 to TRBJ1-5; 8 bases map to TRBD1. From germline, CDR1 is MDHEN and CDR2 SYDVKM. The CDR3 is 15 amino acids. V lost 6 bases, J lost 1 base, and 5 bases stayed unmatched. This CDR3 reads CASRSGGGSNQPQHF. The CDR3 DNA is TGTGCCAGCAGATCAGGGGGCGGAAGCAATCAGCCCCAGCATTTT.

The chain recombines TRBV3-1 (or the pseudogene TRBV3-2) with TRBJ1-2; the match to TRBD1 covers 7 bases. V was clipped by 5 bases and J by 5 bases; unmatched bases: 5. The germline CDR1 and CDR2 sequences are LGHDT and YNNKEL (reference sequence). The length of the CDR3 is 13 residues. This CDR3 reads CASSYQGVYGYTF. In DNA form, the CDR3 reads TGTGCCAGCAGCTACCAGGGGGTGTATGGCTACACCTTC.

V is TRBV10-3 and J is TRBJ2-1; maybe TRBD2 (5 bases). Germline values: CDR1 ENHRY, CDR2 SYGVKD. The CDR3 covers 14 residues. V lost 3 bases and J lost 5, with 11 bases in between. CDR3 DNA sequence: TGTGCCATCAGTGAACGGGGTTTCGACAATGAGCAGTTCTTC. Translated, it gives CAISERGFDNEQFF.

J is TRBJ1-1 and V is TRBV12-5, with 7 nucleotides matching TRBD1. CDR3 length: 15 amino acids. Per the germline V gene, CDR1 is LGHNT and CDR2 is FRNRAP. The junction had 12 bases not matched to a gene; V was cut back by 5 bases and J by 6 bases. CDR3 bases: TGTGCTAGTGGTGTGACAGGGATTGGGAGCCCTGAAGCTTTCTTT. It encodes CASGVTGIGSPEAFF. Supplemented by reference TRBV12-5 and TRBJ1-1, the full variable domain reads DARVTQTPRHKVTEMGQEVTMRCQPILGHNTVFWYRQTMMQGLELLAYFRNRAPLDDSGMPKDRFSAEMPDATLATLKIQPSEPRDSAVYFCASGVTGIGSPEAFFGQGTRLTVV.